This TCR beta chain was identified during a study of T cells in pancreatic ductal adenocarcinoma. Study-wide results and caveats: Tumor samples had fewer productive templates and roughly 7.3-fold fewer unique clonotypes than blood. No significant tumor-blood clonality difference; means were about 0.11 and 0.078. Comparisons of tumor and blood clonality may show falsely lower tumor diversity.

The CDR3 is 13 residues long. Germline CDR1 and CDR2: SGHAT and FQDESV (reference sequence). No neoadjuvant therapy was given to the selected pancreatic ductal adenocarcinoma patients before their surgery. Details on this clone: As yet, its antigen is unknown. The junction does not match germline at one end; this may be a read error.

Measured with immunoSEQ multiplex PCR; TCRdb has only the in-frame clones, and not every one. The table records about 97,000 clones, about 96% of them present only once. The sequencing sample was made of PBMCs. The rearrangement joins TRBV11-1 to TRBJ2-3; 9 nucleotides match TRBD2. This receptor was obtained from a human donor with pancreatic ductal adenocarcinoma. CDR3: CASSLEVREGRRF. DNA for the CDR3: TGTGCCAGCAGCTTAGAGGTGCGGGAGGGCCGTCGATTT.